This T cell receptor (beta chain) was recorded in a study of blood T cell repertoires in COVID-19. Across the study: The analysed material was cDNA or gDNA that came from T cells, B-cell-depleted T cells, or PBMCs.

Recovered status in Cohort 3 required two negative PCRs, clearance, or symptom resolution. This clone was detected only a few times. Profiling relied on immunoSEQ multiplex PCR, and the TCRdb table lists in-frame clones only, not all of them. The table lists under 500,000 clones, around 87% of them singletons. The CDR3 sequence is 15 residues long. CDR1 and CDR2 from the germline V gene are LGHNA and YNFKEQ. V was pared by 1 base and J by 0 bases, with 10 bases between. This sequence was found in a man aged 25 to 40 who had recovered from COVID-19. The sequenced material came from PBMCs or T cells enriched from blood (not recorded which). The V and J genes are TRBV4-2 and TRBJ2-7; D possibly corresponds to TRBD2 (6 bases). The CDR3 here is CASSQGGTDSYEQYF. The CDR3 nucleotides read TGTGCCAGCAGCCAAGGGGGGACTGACTCCTACGAGCAGTACTTC.